These 9 T cell receptor beta chains originate from one sample sequenced in a study of cytomegalovirus exposure and HLA in healthy donors. The PCR employed 60 Vbeta primers together with 13 Jbeta primers. Generated by immunoSEQ multiplex PCR, the TCRdb table keeps only in-frame clones and is missing some. This table has 110,000 to 150,000 clones, around 80% appearing once. The sample was PBMCs. The receptors stem from a man aged 35 to 55 in good health and CMV-seropositive.

The CDR3 DNA reads as TGTGCCAGCAGCGACGCAGGGGGCAACTATGGCTACACCTTC. Amino acids: CASSDAGGNYGYTF. The rearrangement links TRBV9 to TRBJ1-2, with 8 bases identical to TRBD1. V was pared by 3 bases and J by 2 bases, with 3 bases of the junction left unmatched. Germline assignment: CDR1 SGDLS and CDR2 YYNGEE. The length of the CDR3 is 14 residues.

This chain uses TRBV9 with TRBJ2-3; 10 bases fit TRBD2. The CDR3 loop spans 16 amino acids. The trim removed 3 bases at V and 3 bases at J, leaving 7 bases unmatched. Germline lookup yields CDR1 SGDLS and CDR2 YYNGEE. The CDR3 spells CASSARAGGPTDTQYF. CDR3 in DNA: TGTGCCAGCAGCGCCCGAGCGGGAGGGCCAACAGATACGCAGTATTTT.

The gene calls are TRBV2 and TRBJ1-1; possibly TRBD1 for D (5 bases). The germline gives CDR1 SNHLY, CDR2 FYNNEI. V gave up 4 bases and J gave up 1 base, with 10 bases separating them. The CDR3 is made up of 14 amino acids. The CDR3 nucleotides read TGTGCCAGCAGTGTTCAGGGCCCGAACACTGAAGCTTTCTTT. It yields the protein CASSVQGPNTEAFF.

This clone turned up a few times. The V and J genes are TRBV30 and TRBJ1-3; TRBD1 matches at 8 bases. The germline gives CDR1 GTSNPN, CDR2 SVGIG (reference sequence). The CDR3 is 16 residues long. V gave up 3 bases and J gave up 0 bases; unmatched junction bases: 7. CDR3 in DNA: TGTGCCTGGAGCCCTTGGACAGGGTTCTCTGGAAACACCATATATTTT. This gives the protein CAWSPWTGFSGNTIYF.

V gene TRBV7-6 combines with J gene TRBJ2-7, with D perhaps TRBD2 (6 bases). V gave up 5 bases and J gave up 2 bases, with 16 bases separating them. CDR1 and CDR2 (germline): SGHVS, FNYEAQ. The CDR3 has 15 residues. The CDR3 spells CASSPQEGSAYEQYF. The DNA for the CDR3 is TGTGCCAGCAGCCCACAGGAGGGCTCTGCCTACGAGCAGTACTTC.

This chain connects TRBV4-3 to TRBJ1-1; 9 bases agree with TRBD1. The CDR3 runs to 19 residues. Germline lookup yields CDR1 LGHNA and CDR2 YSLEER. The J segment lost 1 base and the V segment lost 3 bases, leaving 15 bases of the junction unmatched. The CDR3 region is CASSQDLLGTGISNTEAFF. In DNA, the CDR3 is TGCGCCAGCAGCCAGGATCTTCTAGGGACAGGGATATCGAACACTGAAGCTTTCTTT.

The chain couples TRBV20-1 to TRBJ2-3; D not resolved. This CDR3 spans 11 amino acids. CDR1 and CDR2 (germline): DFQATT, SNEGSKA (reference sequence). Trimming shortened V by 5 bases and J by 4 bases, and 7 bases separated the two germline ends. This CDR3 reads CSAPGSDTQYF. CDR3 coding DNA: TGCAGTGCTCCGGGTTCAGATACGCAGTATTTT.

The V gene is TRBV6-6, the J gene TRBJ1-4, with 9 bases aligning to TRBD1. Germline V gives CDR1 MNHNY, CDR2 SVGAGI (reference sequence). The CDR3 extends over 15 amino acids. The V segment lost 5 bases and the J segment 5 bases; nucleotides outside the gene matches: 6. Written as DNA, the CDR3 is TGTGCCAGCAGTCCCCTAGGGACAGGGAATGAAAAACTGTTTTTT. Translation gives CASSPLGTGNEKLFF.

The chain recombines TRBV7-8 with TRBJ1-1; possible D gene TRBD1, 5 bases. Trimming cost V 0 bases and J 9 bases, with 20 bases left between them. The CDR3 runs to 16 residues. Looked up from germline, CDR1 is SGHVS and CDR2 is FQNEAQ. The CDR3 spells CASSLALLQVNEQAFF. CDR3 bases: TGTGCCAGCAGCTTAGCGCTACTACAGGTCAATGAGCAAGCTTTCTTT.